The 2 T cell receptor beta chains below were found in one sample sequenced in a study of T cells after yellow fever vaccination. TCRdb reprocessed the 5' RACE reads via MiXCR and lists one record per CDR3 protein. The data hold some 560,000 distinct CDR3 sequences, with roughly 19% observed a single time. Specimen: PBMCs, collected 15 days after the yellow fever booster vaccination. These receptors came from a man between 25 and 39 years old who received the YFV17D yellow fever vaccine.

This clonotype was recorded a few times. The V gene is TRBV19, the J gene TRBJ2-1; 8 nucleotides align to TRBD2. Per the germline V gene, CDR1 is LNHDA and CDR2 is SQIVND (reference sequence). This CDR3 is 14 amino acids long. V lost 6 bases, J lost 5 bases, and 6 bases stayed unmatched. DNA of the CDR3: TGTGCCAGTAGAACCTTAGCGGGGAACAATGAGCAGTTCTTC. As protein: CASRTLAGNNEQFF.

This clonotype was recorded a few times. The chain has TRBV28 and TRBJ2-1, with 12 nucleotides matching TRBD2. This CDR3 contains 16 residues. V was pared by 6 bases and J by 16 bases, with 19 bases of the junction left unmatched. Germline CDR1 MDHEN, CDR2 SYDVKM. CDR3 loop: CASSGGQPSLLAGGFF. In DNA, the CDR3 is TGTGCCAGCAGCGGGGGACAGCCTTCCTTACTAGCGGGAGGTTTCTTC.